This TCR beta chain appears in the sequencing data of a study of cytomegalovirus exposure and HLA in healthy donors. Germline CDR1 and CDR2: SGHTA and FQGTGA. Trimming shortened V by 1 base and J by 7 bases, and 10 bases separated the two germline ends. The CDR3 contains 13 residues. The PCR used 60 Vbeta and 13 Jbeta primers. Sequenced by immunoSEQ multiplex PCR; TCRdb stores in-frame clones only, minus some. There are approximately 140,000 clones in the sample; 65% to 80% occur only once, and about 1.7% lies in the top ten. The V gene is TRBV7-3, the J gene TRBJ1-1; D is uncertain. This clonotype originated in a woman in her forties in good health and CMV-seronegative. The sample was PBMCs. CDR3 sequence reads: CASSLKRQNEAFF. CDR3 DNA: TGTGCCAGCAGCTTAAAGCGGCAAAATGAAGCTTTCTTT.